A single sample is the source of the 22 T cell receptor beta chains below, sequenced in a study of blood T cells in healthy people across ages. Through a sample-barcoded 5' primer and a J-beta primer mix, a second PCR was run for 7 to 11 cycles. TCRdb re-called the 5' RACE reads through MiXCR, storing one row per CDR3 protein. The sample shows approximately 850,000 distinct CDR3 sequences, under 45% of them seen only once. Specimen: blood. Receptor source: a man between 60 and 75 years old in good health.

This rearrangement joins TRBV2 to TRBJ2-2; TRBD1 is a possible D gene (5 bases). Germline CDR1 SNHLY, CDR2 FYNNEI. V was trimmed by 5 bases and J by 3 bases, leaving 10 bases between them. The CDR3 consists of 14 residues. In DNA, the CDR3 is TGTGCCAGCAGTTTTCAGGGTCACACCGGGGAGCTGTTTTTT. The encoded protein is CASSFQGHTGELFF.

The rearrangement uses TRBV5-1 and TRBJ2-3, with a weak D call TRBD1 (6 bases). The CDR3 contains 16 residues. Trimming removed 2 bases at V and 9 bases at J, with 22 bases between. Germline CDR1 and CDR2: SGHRS and YFSETQ. CDR3 sequence: CASSFTRGPRGETQYF. The CDR3, as DNA: TGCGCCAGCAGCTTCACTAGGGGACCCAGGGGAGAAACGCAGTATTTT.

This clonotype was picked up a small number of times. The V gene is TRBV12-3 or TRBV12-4, the J gene TRBJ2-3; no definite D call. With 4 bases removed from V and 1 base from J, the gap between germline ends came to 9 bases. CDR3 length equals 14 residues. CDR3 protein: CASSSGVGTDTQYF. The CDR3 DNA reads as TGTGCCAGCAGTTCCGGAGTCGGCACAGATACGCAGTATTTT.

With regard to this clonotype: Relative to the germline gene, one junction end is altered; a read error may explain this. This chain uses TRBV9 with TRBJ2-7; 9 nucleotides align to TRBD1. The CDR3 has 14 residues. The germline gives CDR1 SGDLS, CDR2 YYNGEE. For the CDR3, the DNA is TGTGCCTGCAGCCAAACAGGGGGCCTTTACGAGCAGTACTTC. Translation gives CACSQTGGLYEQYF.

This chain uses TRBV14 with TRBJ2-3; TRBD2 agrees at 10 bases. V was pared by 5 bases and J by 5 bases, with 7 bases of the junction left unmatched. CDR1 is SGHDN, CDR2 FVKESK, per germline. CDR3 length: 15 residues. The CDR3 is CASSSSGGVVDTQYF. CDR3 nucleotide sequence: TGTGCCAGCAGCTCTAGCGGGGGAGTAGTAGATACGCAGTATTTT.

This chain joins TRBV11-3 and TRBJ1-2, with TRBD1 matching 8 bases. After removal of 5 bases from V and 3 bases from J, the junction contained 14 bases not matched to a gene. Germline V CDR1 and CDR2: SGHNT, YENEEA. The CDR3 contains 17 residues. As DNA, the CDR3 is TGTGCCAGCAGCGGGTACTCGGACAGGGAACTTGACTATGGCTACACCTTC. This encodes CASSGYSDRELDYGYTF.

The chain couples TRBV27 to TRBJ1-2; D remains unclear. The length of the CDR3 is 15 residues. Germline CDR1 reads MNHEY; CDR2 reads SMNVEV (reference sequence). V was shortened by 1 base and J by 4 bases, with 13 bases between the two germline ends. CDR3 protein: CASSLLGGLVYGYTF. The CDR3 region has the DNA TGTGCCAGCAGTTTATTAGGCGGTCTCGTCTATGGCTACACCTTC.

This clonotype was seen only a few times. This chain joins TRBV29-1 and TRBJ2-3; 9 bases match TRBD2. With V trimmed by 7 bases and J by 4 bases, 6 bases remained unmatched. The CDR3 is 13 amino acids. In germline, CDR1 is SQVTM, CDR2 ANQGSEA. The CDR3 sequence: CSAPRGGSDTQYF. For the CDR3, the DNA is TGCAGCGCCCCGCGGGGGGGCTCAGATACGCAGTATTTT.

This clonotype appeared a single time. This chain joins TRBV12-5 and TRBJ2-3; unclear D gene. Trimming left V 7 bases short and J 6 bases short, with 8 bases between. Looked up from germline, CDR1 is LGHNT and CDR2 is FRNRAP. This CDR3 region has 11 residues. Written as DNA, the CDR3 is TGTGCTAGTGTCTATAGGGATACGCAGTATTTT. Its protein product is CASVYRDTQYF.

The V and J genes are TRBV29-1 and TRBJ2-5, with a tentative D call TRBD2 (7 bases). Germline V CDR1 and CDR2: SQVTM, ANQGSEA. Trimming took 3 bases from V and 0 from J, leaving 11 bases between them. The length of the CDR3 is 14 residues. The CDR3 spells CSVERGGYQETQYF. In DNA, the CDR3 is TGCAGCGTTGAGAGGGGGGGGTACCAAGAGACCCAGTACTTC.

This rearrangement joins TRBV11-2 to TRBJ2-3; D not certain. The CDR3 consists of 12 residues. Trimming pared 4 bases from V and 9 bases from J, leaving 11 bases between. Germline assignment: CDR1 SGHAT and CDR2 FQNNGV. CDR3 nucleotides: TGTGCCAGCAGCTCTTCTTTAAGGACGCAGTATTTT. The encoded protein is CASSSSLRTQYF.

This clonotype occurred a few times. The V call is TRBV5-1, the J call TRBJ2-2, with D perhaps assigned TRBD1 or TRBD2 (6 bases each). Germline CDR1 SGHRS, CDR2 YFSETQ. This CDR3 contains 15 residues. Between the trimmed V and J ends, which lost 3 bases and 2 bases, there was a span of 11 bases. CDR3 protein: CASSSGGGNTGELFF. CDR3 nucleotide sequence: TGCGCCAGCAGCTCTGGAGGGGGAAACACCGGGGAGCTGTTTTTT.

The CDR3 DNA follows: TGCAGTGCTAGAGAGAGGGCAGGGGACGAGACCCAGTACTTC. This translates into CSARERAGDETQYF. The V call is TRBV20-1, the J call TRBJ2-5; possibly TRBD1 for D (6 bases). Germline CDR1 is DFQATT and CDR2 is SNEGSKA (reference sequence). This CDR3 has 14 residues. The germline V and J ends were trimmed by 0 bases and 5 bases, with 13 bases remaining between them.

The chain uses TRBV5-4 and TRBJ1-1; 7 bases match TRBD1. The J segment lost 4 bases and the V segment lost 2 bases, leaving 5 bases of the junction unmatched. The CDR3 is 14 amino acids. Germline CDR1 SGHNT, CDR2 YYREEE (reference sequence). The CDR3 sequence: CASSLPDRVTEAFF. CDR3 bases: TGTGCCAGCAGCTTACCTGACAGGGTCACTGAAGCTTTCTTT.

This clonotype was counted a few times. The chain joins TRBV28 to TRBJ2-4; D uncertain. The CDR3 sequence is 14 residues long. CDR1 is MDHEN, CDR2 SYDVKM, per germline. V gave up 2 bases and J gave up 15 bases, with 20 bases separating them. The CDR3: CASSLTPKSSRGYF. The DNA of the CDR3 is TGTGCCAGCAGTTTAACCCCCAAATCCTCAAGAGGGTACTTC.

The rearrangement joins TRBV14 to TRBJ2-1; 12 bases line up with TRBD2. CDR3 length: 19 amino acids. Trimming removed 2 bases from V and 2 bases from J; junction bases left unmatched: 10. Germline V CDR1 and CDR2: SGHDN, FVKESK. CDR3 sequence: CASSQNGLLAGGPYNEQFF. Written as DNA, the CDR3 is TGTGCCAGCAGCCAAAACGGGTTACTAGCGGGGGGACCCTACAATGAGCAGTTCTTC.

This clonotype was detected a few times. One end of the junction does not line up with germline, which may come from a read error. The gene calls are TRBV11-2 and TRBJ2-3, with D tentatively TRBD1 or TRBD2 (6 bases each). Per the germline V gene, CDR1 is SGHAT and CDR2 is FQNNGV. The length of the CDR3 is 14 residues. CDR3 in DNA: TGTGCCAGCACCTTAGGGGGGCCGGTAGATACGCAGTATTTT. It translates to CASTLGGPVDTQYF.

This clonotype came up many times. The chain couples TRBV6-6 to TRBJ2-7; D is uncertain. The length of the CDR3 is 13 residues. The V gene's germline CDR1 is MNHNY and CDR2 SVGAGI (reference sequence). V lost 2 bases to trimming and J lost 4 bases, with 9 bases between them. The CDR3: CASSYPDGYEQYF. The CDR3 bases are TGTGCCAGCAGTTACCCCGACGGTTACGAGCAGTACTTC.

The J gene is TRBJ1-1, the V gene TRBV5-6, with D unclear. The V gene's germline CDR1 is SGHDT and CDR2 YYEEEE. The CDR3 runs 17 residues. V shed 0 bases and J shed 0 bases, with 15 bases lying between them. CDR3 DNA sequence: TGTGCCAGCAGCTTGGGAGAGACACGGCTCATGAACACTGAAGCTTTCTTT. Protein sequence: CASSLGETRLMNTEAFF.

This clonotype was seen more than once but under ten times. The genes are TRBV6-2 or TRBV6-3 and TRBJ2-5; 7 nucleotides align to TRBD2. The ends lost 10 bases at V and 5 bases at J; junction bases unmatched: 13. This CDR3 spans 14 amino acids. Germline lookup yields CDR1 MNHEY and CDR2 SVGEGT. The chain's CDR3 is CAIGEGLLKETQYF. The DNA of the CDR3 is TGTGCCATTGGGGAGGGGCTTCTCAAGGAGACCCAGTACTTC.

V and J are TRBV13 and TRBJ2-1; TRBD1 or TRBD2 may be the D gene (6 bases each). This CDR3 is 15 amino acids long. CDR1 and CDR2 from the germline V gene are PRHDT and FYEKMQ (reference sequence). V was shortened by 5 bases and J by 6 bases, with 17 bases between the two germline ends. CDR3: CASSPGAARVNEQFF. The CDR3 DNA sequence: TGTGCCAGCAGCCCGGGGGCGGCGAGAGTCAATGAGCAGTTCTTC.

The table lists this clonotype with a count of one. The chain links TRBV4-1 to TRBJ2-4; weak D call: TRBD2 (5 bases). The closer fit of TRBJ2-5 to the DNA end suggests the J call may be wrong. This CDR3 contains 19 residues. From germline, CDR1 is MGHRA and CDR2 YSYEKL. The CDR3 reads CASSQDLFGAVKKEETQYF. CDR3 sequence (DNA): TGCGCCAGCAGCCAAGATCTTTTCGGAGCGGTCAAAAAGGAAGAGACCCAGTACTTC.